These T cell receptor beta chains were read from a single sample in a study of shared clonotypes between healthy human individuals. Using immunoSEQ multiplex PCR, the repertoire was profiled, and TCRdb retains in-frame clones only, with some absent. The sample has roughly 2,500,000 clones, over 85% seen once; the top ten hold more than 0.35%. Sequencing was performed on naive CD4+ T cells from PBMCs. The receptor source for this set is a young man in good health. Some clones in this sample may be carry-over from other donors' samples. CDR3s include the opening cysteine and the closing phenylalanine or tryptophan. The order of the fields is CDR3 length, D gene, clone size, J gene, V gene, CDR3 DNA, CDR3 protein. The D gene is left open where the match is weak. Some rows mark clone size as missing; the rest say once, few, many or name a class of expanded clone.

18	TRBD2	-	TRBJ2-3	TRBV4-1	TGCGCCAGCAGCCAAGGTCAAGCGTTTGGGAGGGCCGGAGATACGCAGTATTTT	CASSQGQAFGRAGDTQYF
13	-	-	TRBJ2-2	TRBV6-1	TGTGCCAGCAGTTCCCGCCAAGCCGGGGAGCTGTTTTTT	CASSSRQAGELFF
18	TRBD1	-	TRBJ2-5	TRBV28	TGTGCCAGCAGTTTATCTACTTTTGGTGACAGGGGGTGGGGGACCCAGTACTTC	CASSLSTFGDRGWGTQYF
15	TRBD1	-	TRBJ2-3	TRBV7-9	TGTGCCAGCAGCCGCGGACAGGGAAGCACAGATACGCAGTATTTT	CASSRGQGSTDTQYF
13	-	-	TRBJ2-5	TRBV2	TGTGCCAGCAGCGACGGCGTCCAAGAGACCCAGTACTTC	CASSDGVQETQYF
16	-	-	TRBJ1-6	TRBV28	TGTGCCAGCAGTTTAATTGCGGGGGGGATGGCTTCACCCCTCCACTTT	CASSLIAGGMASPLHF
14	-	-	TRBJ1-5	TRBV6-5	TGTGCCAGCAGTCCCCGCGGGGCCGAACAGCCCCAGCATTTT	CASSPRGAEQPQHF
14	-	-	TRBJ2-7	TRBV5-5	TGTGCCAGCAGCCTAAGGGCTAAAGGCAACGAGCAGTACTTC	CASSLRAKGNEQYF
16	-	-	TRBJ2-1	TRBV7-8	TGTGCCAGCAGCTTAGCATGGCGGATCTCCTACAATGAGCAGTTCTTC	CASSLAWRISYNEQFF
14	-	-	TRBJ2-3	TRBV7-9	TGTGCCAGCAGCCCCGGGATCAGCACAGATACGCAGTATTTT	CASSPGISTDTQYF
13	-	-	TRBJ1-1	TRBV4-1	TGCGCCAGCACCCAAGAGAAAGGCACTGAAGCTTTCTTT	CASTQEKGTEAFF
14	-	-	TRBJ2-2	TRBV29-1	TGCAGCGTTATGCGGGACTCCAACACCGGGGAGCTGTTTTTT	CSVMRDSNTGELFF
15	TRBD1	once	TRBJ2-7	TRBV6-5	TGTGCCAGCAGTCCCATGGGACAGGGTCTGCGCGAGCAGTACTTC	CASSPMGQGLREQYF
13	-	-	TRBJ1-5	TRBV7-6	TGTGCCAGCAGCTTAGCCGACTATCAGCCCCAGCATTTT	CASSLADYQPQHF
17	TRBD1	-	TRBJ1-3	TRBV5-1	TGCGCCAGCAGCCAACGGACAGGGTCGAGCTCTGGAAACACCATATATTTT	CASSQRTGSSSGNTIYF
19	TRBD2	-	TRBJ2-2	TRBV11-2	TGTGCCAGCAGCTCTGTGGTGGGACTAGCGGGAGGGCACACCGGGGAGCTGTTTTTT	CASSSVVGLAGGHTGELFF
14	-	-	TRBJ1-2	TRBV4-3	TGCGCCAGCAGCCAAGACAGGGCGAGATATGGCTACACCTTC	CASSQDRARYGYTF
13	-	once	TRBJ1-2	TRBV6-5	TGTGCCAGCAGGACGACTGATTTCTATGGCTACACCTTC	CASRTTDFYGYTF
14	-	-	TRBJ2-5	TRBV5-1	TGCGCCAGCAGCTTCGCAGGGCATACGGAGACCCAGTACTTC	CASSFAGHTETQYF
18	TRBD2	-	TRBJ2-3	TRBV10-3	TGTGCCATCAGTGAGTCGACGAGACTAGCGGGCAGCCGGGATACGCAGTATTTT	CAISESTRLAGSRDTQYF
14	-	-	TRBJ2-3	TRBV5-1	TGCGCCAGCAGCTTGGGCCCCAGCACAGATACGCAGTATTTT	CASSLGPSTDTQYF
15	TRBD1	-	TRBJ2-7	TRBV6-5	TGTGCCAGCAGCTTATCCGGGACAGGGGGTAACGAGCAGTACTTC	CASSLSGTGGNEQYF
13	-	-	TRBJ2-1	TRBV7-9	TGTGCCAGCAGCTTAGGAGGGTACGGTGAGCAGTTCTTC	CASSLGGYGEQFF
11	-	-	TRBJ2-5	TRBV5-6	TGTGCCAGCAGCTTGGACGCGGTCCAGTACTTC	CASSLDAVQYF
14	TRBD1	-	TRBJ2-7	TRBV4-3	TGCGCCAGCAGCCGCGAAGACAGGGACTACGAGCAGTACTTC	CASSREDRDYEQYF
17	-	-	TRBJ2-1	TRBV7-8	TGTGCCAGCAGCTTAGTTGGGCGGGCCCGCTCCTACAATGAGCAGTTCTTC	CASSLVGRARSYNEQFF
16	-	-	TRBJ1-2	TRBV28	TGTGCCAGCAGTTTACCCCTCTCGCAGACCCCCTATGGCTACACCTTC	CASSLPLSQTPYGYTF
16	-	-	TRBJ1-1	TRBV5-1	TGCGCCAGCAGCCTGCCTACAATGACAGCCCGGGCTGAAGCTTTCTTT	CASSLPTMTARAEAFF
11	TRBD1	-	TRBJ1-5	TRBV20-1	TGCAGTGCCACAGGGGGTCAGCCCCAGCATTTT	CSATGGQPQHF
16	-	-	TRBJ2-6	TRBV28	TGTGCCAGCAGCCCACCCGGGGTATCTGGGGCCAACGTCCTGACTTTC	CASSPPGVSGANVLTF
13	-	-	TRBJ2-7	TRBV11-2	TGTGCCAGCAGCTGGACTGTTGAGTACGAGCAGTACTTC	CASSWTVEYEQYF
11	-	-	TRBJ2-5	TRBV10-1	TGCGCCAGCAGTGTTGGAGAGACCCAGTACTTC	CASSVGETQYF
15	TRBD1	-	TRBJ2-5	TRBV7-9	TGTGCCAGCAGCCAGATGGGGGACAGGGAAGAGACCCAGTACTTC	CASSQMGDREETQYF
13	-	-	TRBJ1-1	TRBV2	TGTGCCAGTGCCAACAGGGAAAACACTGAAGCTTTCTTT	CASANRENTEAFF
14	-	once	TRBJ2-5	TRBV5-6	TGTGCCAGCAGCTCCGCGGGTGGCCAAGAGACCCAGTACTTC	CASSSAGGQETQYF
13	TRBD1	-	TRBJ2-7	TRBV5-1	TGCGCCAGCCACTCGACAGGGGCCCACGAGCAGTACTTC	CASHSTGAHEQYF
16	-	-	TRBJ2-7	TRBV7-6	TGTGCCAGCAGCTTAGAGGCTACGTCAACTGCCTACGAGCAGTACTTC	CASSLEATSTAYEQYF
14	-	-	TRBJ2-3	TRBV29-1	TGCAGCGTTGTCGGGGCCGCAAGAGGAGATACGCAGTATTTT	CSVVGAARGDTQYF